The TCR beta chain under discussion was sequenced for a study of CD8 T cells in ankylosing spondylitis. Details on this clonotype: Its antigen is currently unknown.

Quantitative molecular-barcoded 5'-RACE generated the TCR beta libraries. Via MiXCR, TCRdb re-called the 5' RACE reads, giving one row per CDR3 protein. Of a few hundred thousand distinct CDR3 sequences in the sample, approximately 20% are singletons; the top ten hold less than 20%. Study-level results: Disease-linked clones had a CD8+ phenotype and relatively low frequency in peripheral blood. It appeared that ankylosing spondylitis blood was characterized by a TCR beta motif of several highly homologous variants. Within matched ankylosing spondylitis synovial fluid, disease-linked clones were reportedly significantly enriched. Some of these motif variants have turned up before, in reports on reactive arthritis synovial fluid and blood.

The CDR3 spans 19 residues. Trimming removed 5 bases from V and 0 bases from J; junction bases left unmatched: 13. Germline values: CDR1 MDHEN, CDR2 SYDVKM. The chain is built from TRBV28 and TRBJ2-1, with 10 bases aligning to TRBD2. Sequencing input: blood, either unsorted or a sorted T cell fraction (not recorded which). The receptor's source is a male donor with ankylosing spondylitis. The CDR3 region has the DNA TGTGCCAGCAGTAAAACGGGACTAGCGCGAAGGAGCTCCTACAATGAGCAGTTCTTC. Translation gives CASSKTGLARRSSYNEQFF. The full variable domain, its missing parts supplied by reference TRBV28 and TRBJ2-1, is DVKVTQSSRYLVKRTGEKVFLECVQDMDHENMFWYRQDPGLGLRLIYFSYDVKMKEKGDIPEGYSVSREKKERFSLILESASTNQTSMYLCASSKTGLARRSSYNEQFFGPGTRLTVL.